The present entry profiles one TCR beta chain with its context. The sample is drawn from a study of shared clonotypes between healthy human individuals. Free of recent acute infections or vaccinations, the donors were healthy HIV-negative adults. Produced via immunoSEQ multiplex PCR; TCRdb's table is partial and in-frame only. The sample carries about half a million clones, 79% recorded once. This CDR3 spans 12 amino acids. The germline V and J ends were trimmed by 6 bases and 0 bases, with 9 bases remaining between them. Germline CDR1 and CDR2: SQVTM and ANQGSEA. The sequenced sample was PBMCs. The chain uses TRBV29-1 and TRBJ2-7; D is ambiguous. This clonotype originated in a woman aged 40 to 50 in good health. Some clones in this sample may be carry-over from other donors' samples. In DNA form, the CDR3 reads TGCAGCGTAGCTACACCCTCCTACGAGCAGTACTTC. Protein product: CSVATPSYEQYF.